This TCR beta chain comes out of a study of shared clonotypes between healthy human individuals. Generated by immunoSEQ multiplex PCR, the TCRdb table keeps only in-frame clones and is missing some. The table shows 2 million to 3 million clones, with 80% to 95% occurring only once. J was trimmed by 4 bases and V by 2 bases; bases with no gene match: 6. Germline V lookup: CDR1 LNHNV, CDR2 YYDKDF (reference sequence). The CDR3 is 16 residues long. The TCR was taken from a man between 18 and 35 years old in good health. Some clones in this sample may be carry-over from other donors' samples. The sequenced material came from naive CD4+ T cells from PBMCs. Subset described: CD45RA+ positively selected. The chain employs TRBV15 and TRBJ2-3; 10 bases map to TRBD1. CDR3 DNA: TGTGCCACCAGCAGACCCGACAGGGGGCGTTCAGATACGCAGTATTTT. It yields the protein CATSRPDRGRSDTQYF.